This T cell receptor beta chain was identified during a study of radiotherapy plus CTLA-4 blockade in lung cancer. The study, taken as a whole, reports: Following radiotherapy plus ipilimumab, tumor-derived TCR clones expanded in the blood. The best prediction of response reportedly came from early blood T cell clone dynamics, with interferon-beta.

Ipilimumab-mediated CTLA-4 blockade plus focal radiation was given to patients having chemo-refractory metastatic non-small-cell lung cancer. Sequenced by immunoSEQ multiplex PCR; TCRdb stores in-frame clones only, minus some. The sample carries tens of thousands of clones, around 84% recorded once. Points on this clone: Its antigen remains unknown.

The V gene lost 0 bases and the J gene lost 5 bases, with 10 bases spanning the gap. Germline V lookup: CDR1 MGHRA, CDR2 YSYEKL. The CDR3 runs 15 residues. The input for sequencing was peripheral blood, taken from a patient treated with radiotherapy plus ipilimumab. V and J are TRBV4-1 and TRBJ2-2; TRBD1 is a possible D gene (5 bases). The sequence was collected from a human donor with non-small cell lung cancer that progressed on radiotherapy plus ipilimumab. CDR3 DNA: TGCGCCAGCAGCCAAGATCAGGGCTGGACCGGGGAGCTGTTTTTT. Its translation: CASSQDQGWTGELFF.